A single sample gave rise to the 32 T cell receptor beta chains below, sequenced in a study of vaccination effects on CD4 cells after COVID-19. The repertoire was sequenced with immunoSEQ multiplex PCR; TCRdb's copy has only in-frame clones and lacks some. The sample shows some 15,000 clones, 65% to 80% of them seen only once. No antigen has been identified for these receptors. Before any sequencing was done, the ViraFEST assay used viral peptide pools to expand antigen-specific CD4+ T cells. Scientists isolated CD4+ T cells after an approximately ten-day culture period ended. This individual contracted SARS-CoV-2 between March and December 2020, as verified by PCR. As their vaccination, participants received two doses of either BNT162b2 or mRNA-1273. Source: CD4+ T cells from PBMCs cultured with HCoV-NL63 spike peptides, taken after COVID-19 vaccination. Receptors originate from a human donor who had a prior SARS-CoV-2 infection.

The genes are TRBV5-1 and TRBJ2-2; D not certain. The V end was cut by 7 bases, the J end by 6 bases, with 7 bases between. CDR1 is SGHRS, CDR2 YFSETQ, per germline. The CDR3 totals 11 residues. CDR3 region: CASRAAGELFF. The CDR3 nucleotides are TGCGCCAGCCGGGCCGCCGGGGAGCTGTTTTTT.

This rearrangement joins TRBV5-1 to TRBJ2-4, with no clear D. Germline CDR1 is SGHRS and CDR2 is YFSETQ. The V end lost 4 bases, the J end lost 8 bases, and 16 bases lay between the germline ends. The CDR3 runs 14 residues. The DNA for the CDR3 is TGCGCCAGCAGCCACTACGACATATCTGACATTCAGTACTTC. As protein: CASSHYDISDIQYF.

The rearrangement links TRBV2 to TRBJ2-3; D unclear. The ends were cut back, 7 bases at V and 6 bases at J, with 11 bases in the middle. CDR3 length: 12 amino acids. Germline CDR1 and CDR2: SNHLY and FYNNEI. The CDR3 spells CASNLGADTQYF. The CDR3 nucleotides read TGTGCCAGCAACTTAGGCGCGGATACGCAGTATTTT. Full variable domain (remainder filled in from reference TRBV2 and TRBJ2-3): EPEVTQTPSHQVTQMGQEVILRCVPISNHLYFYWYRQILGQKVEFLVSFYNNEISEKSEIFDDQFSVERPDGSNFTLKIRSTKLEDSAMYFCASNLGADTQYFGPGTRLTVL.

The chain carries TRBV7-3 and TRBJ2-1, with 11 bases fitting TRBD2. The CDR3 spans 15 residues. The germline CDR1 and CDR2 sequences are SGHTA and FQGTGA. Trimming took 5 bases from V and 4 from J; bases not matched to a gene: 4. DNA of the CDR3: TGTGCCAGCAGCCCTACTAGCGGGGGTTACAATGAGCAGTTCTTC. The encoded protein is CASSPTSGGYNEQFF.

CDR3 residues: CASSHGQGGDNQPQHF. DNA for the CDR3: TGTGCCAGCAGCCATGGACAGGGGGGAGACAATCAGCCCCAGCATTTT. The V call is TRBV4-2, the J call TRBJ1-5; 10 positions agree with TRBD1. The CDR3 totals 16 residues. Per the germline V gene, CDR1 is LGHNA and CDR2 is YNFKEQ. With 3 bases clipped from V and 3 bases from J, the junction kept 5 bases outside the gene matches.

The rearrangement links TRBV18 to TRBJ2-1, with D tentatively TRBD2 (6 bases). V lost 0 bases and J 1 base, leaving 7 bases between the germline ends. The germline CDR1 and CDR2 sequences are KGHSH and LQKENI. The CDR3 sequence is 15 residues long. DNA for the CDR3: TGTGCCAGCTCACCACCGGAGGGGTCCTACAATGAGCAGTTCTTC. Translated: CASSPPEGSYNEQFF.

This clone was counted only a few times. The chain recombines TRBV4-1 with TRBJ2-2; D is perhaps TRBD1 (6 bases). V was clipped by 4 bases and J by 0 bases, with 12 bases between them. CDR1 is MGHRA and CDR2 is YSYEKL in the germline V gene. This CDR3 contains 16 residues. CDR3 amino acids: CASSLRQDANTGELFF. The DNA of the CDR3 is TGCGCCAGCAGCCTACGACAGGACGCGAACACCGGGGAGCTGTTTTTT.

The chain is built from TRBV7-2 and TRBJ2-2; D perhaps matches TRBD1 (6 bases). V lost 5 bases and J lost 3, with 16 bases in between. The CDR3 spans 16 residues. Germline CDR1 reads SGHTA; CDR2 reads FQGNSA. The CDR3 DNA sequence: TGTGCCAGCAGCCCCGCGGCAGGGGTGTACACCGGGGAGCTGTTTTTT. This sequence encodes CASSPAAGVYTGELFF. The whole variable domain, filled in from reference TRBV7-2 and TRBJ2-2, reads GAGVSQSPSNKVTEKGKDVELRCDPISGHTALYWYRQSLGQGLEFLIYFQGNSAPDKSGLPSDRFSAERTGGSVSTLTIQRTQQEDSAVYLCASSPAAGVYTGELFFGEGSRLTVL.

The V and J genes are TRBV12-3 or TRBV12-4 and TRBJ1-5; D remains unclear. The V end lost 4 bases, the J end lost 4 bases, and 5 bases lay between the germline ends. The CDR3 length is 12 residues. The CDR3 protein is CASSYANQPQHF. CDR3 DNA sequence: TGTGCCAGCAGTTACGCGAATCAGCCCCAGCATTTT.

This chain uses TRBV2 with TRBJ2-2, with no clear D. V dropped 4 bases and J dropped 6 bases, with 12 bases sitting between them. This CDR3 spans 14 amino acids. Germline CDR1 reads SNHLY; CDR2 reads FYNNEI. The CDR3 DNA reads TGTGCCAGCAGTGGATTAAGGGTCTCCGGGGAGCTGTTTTTT. Amino acid sequence: CASSGLRVSGELFF.

The chain combines TRBV30 with TRBJ2-3; 7 bases match TRBD2. The ends lost 0 bases at V and 4 bases at J; junction bases unmatched: 10. Germline values: CDR1 GTSNPN, CDR2 SVGIG (reference sequence). CDR3 length equals 16 residues. For the CDR3, the DNA is TGTGCCTGGAGTGTAAGGACTAGTCTTTTCCCAGATACGCAGTATTTT. Translated, it gives CAWSVRTSLFPDTQYF. Looking up the rest from reference TRBV30 and TRBJ2-3 gives the full variable domain: SQTIHQWPATLVQPVGSPLSLECTVEGTSNPNLYWYRQAAGRGLQLLFYSVGIGQISSEVPQNLSASRPQDRQFILSSKKLLLSDSGFYLCAWSVRTSLFPDTQYFGPGTRLTVL.

The chain has TRBV7-8 and TRBJ1-2, with no clear D. Trimming removed 6 bases from V and 0 bases from J, with 11 bases in between. The CDR3 has 14 amino acids. Germline loops: CDR1 SGHVS, CDR2 FQNEAQ. The CDR3 nucleotides read TGTGCCAGCAGTCCCTGGTCAGCTAACTATGGCTACACCTTC. Residues: CASSPWSANYGYTF.

The V gene is TRBV5-1, the J gene TRBJ1-6; TRBD1 matches 7 bases. CDR3 length: 14 amino acids. The V gene's germline CDR1 is SGHRS and CDR2 YFSETQ. With V trimmed by 4 bases and J by 6 bases, 4 bases remained unmatched. CDR3 amino acids: CASSTGVLNSPLHF. DNA of the CDR3: TGCGCCAGCAGCACAGGGGTTCTTAATTCACCCCTCCACTTT.

The chain is built from TRBV18 and TRBJ2-2, with 9 bases aligning to TRBD2. The ends lost 2 bases at V and 4 bases at J; junction bases unmatched: 11. The CDR3 loop spans 18 amino acids. Per germline, CDR1 KGHSH and CDR2 LQKENI. CDR3: CASSPFSGSGSGTGELFF. CDR3 nucleotide sequence: TGTGCCAGCTCACCATTCAGTGGTAGCGGGAGCGGCACCGGGGAGCTGTTTTTT. The complete variable domain, with remaining parts taken from reference TRBV18 and TRBJ2-2, reads NAGVMQNPRHLVRRRGQEARLRCSPMKGHSHVYWYRQLPEEGLKFMVYLQKENIIDESGMPKERFSAEFPKEGPSILRIQQVVRGDSAAYFCASSPFSGSGSGTGELFFGEGSRLTVL.

V is TRBV2 and J is TRBJ2-3; unclear D gene. The CDR3 runs 12 residues. V lost 5 bases and J lost 3, with 6 bases in between. Germline loops: CDR1 SNHLY, CDR2 FYNNEI. CDR3 region: CASSPNTDTQYF. The CDR3 nucleotides are TGTGCCAGCAGTCCAAATACAGATACGCAGTATTTT.

This sequence joins TRBV7-2 and TRBJ2-3; TRBD1 or TRBD2 may be the D gene (5 bases each). V lost 3 bases to trimming and J lost 1 base, with 11 bases between them. The CDR3 sequence is 15 residues long. Germline CDR1 and CDR2: SGHTA and FQGNSA. The CDR3 DNA sequence: TGTGCCAGCAGCTTGGGGACCCAGCGCACAGATACGCAGTATTTT. Its translation: CASSLGTQRTDTQYF. Together with reference TRBV7-2 and TRBJ2-3, the CDR3 gives the full variable domain: GAGVSQSPSNKVTEKGKDVELRCDPISGHTALYWYRQSLGQGLEFLIYFQGNSAPDKSGLPSDRFSAERTGGSVSTLTIQRTQQEDSAVYLCASSLGTQRTDTQYFGPGTRLTVL.

The V and J genes are TRBV2 and TRBJ1-2; TRBD1 agrees at 9 bases. The CDR3 is made up of 13 amino acids. Germline V lookup: CDR1 SNHLY, CDR2 FYNNEI. The V gene end was trimmed by 6 bases and the J gene end by 8 bases; junction bases not matched to a gene: 7. The DNA of the CDR3 is TGTGCCAGCAGAAAGGACAGGGGTGGGGGCTACACCTTC. Encoded protein: CASRKDRGGGYTF. The full variable domain, in which reference TRBV2 and TRBJ1-2 provide the parts outside the CDR3, is EPEVTQTPSHQVTQMGQEVILRCVPISNHLYFYWYRQILGQKVEFLVSFYNNEISEKSEIFDDQFSVERPDGSNFTLKIRSTKLEDSAMYFCASRKDRGGGYTFGSGTRLTVV.

This clone was seen a single time. The V gene is TRBV6-2 or TRBV6-3, the J gene TRBJ1-1, with TRBD1 as a possible D gene (5 bases). Trimming removed 2 bases from V and 5 bases from J, with 18 bases in between. This CDR3 has 16 residues. The germline CDR1 and CDR2 sequences are MNHEY and SVGEGT. DNA for the CDR3: TGTGCCAGCAGTTACGGTTTTGGGCAGGGTGGAACTGAAGCTTTCTTT. Its protein product is CASSYGFGQGGTEAFF.

This clone was observed a few times. The rearrangement joins TRBV5-6 to TRBJ1-2; a possible D gene is TRBD1 (5 bases). V was cut by 4 bases and J by 8 bases, with 12 bases left in between. This CDR3 spans 12 amino acids. Germline values: CDR1 SGHDT, CDR2 YYEEEE. DNA for the CDR3: TGTGCCAGCAGCATACAGGAGGGCGGCTACACCTTC. This codes for CASSIQEGGYTF.

The chain recombines TRBV2 with TRBJ2-1; D is possibly TRBD2 (5 bases). Germline CDR1 SNHLY, CDR2 FYNNEI. CDR3 length equals 12 residues. V lost 8 bases, J lost 4 bases, and 9 bases lay in between. The CDR3 DNA reads TGTGCCAGCCTAGCCCAATACAATGAGCAGTTCTTC. It encodes CASLAQYNEQFF.

The rearrangement uses TRBV7-2 and TRBJ1-5; 10 bases match TRBD1. The CDR3 contains 15 residues. V lost 5 bases, J lost 4 bases, and 5 bases stayed unmatched. Germline V gene sequence: CDR1 SGHTA, CDR2 FQGNSA. The CDR3 is CASSLRTGGNQPQHF. CDR3 in DNA: TGTGCCAGCAGCCTACGGACAGGGGGGAATCAGCCCCAGCATTTT.

This chain uses TRBV15 with TRBJ1-2; perhaps TRBD1 as D (6 bases). Trimming cost V 1 base and J 7 bases, with 16 bases left between them. The germline V gene has CDR1 LNHNV and CDR2 YYDKDF (reference sequence). The CDR3 consists of 15 residues. The CDR3 loop is CATSRARTERAGYTF. The CDR3 DNA follows: TGTGCCACCAGCAGAGCGCGGACAGAACGAGCTGGCTACACCTTC.

The rearrangement joins TRBV5-6 to TRBJ1-1; the match to TRBD1 covers 7 bases. There are 15 residues in the CDR3. Germline V gene data show CDR1 as SGHDT and CDR2 as YYEEEE. After removal of 0 bases from V and 4 bases from J, the junction contained 6 bases not matched to a gene. CDR3 in amino acids: CASSLGPQGGTEAFF. CDR3 bases: TGTGCCAGCAGCTTGGGCCCTCAGGGGGGCACTGAAGCTTTCTTT.

This clone was counted a single time. Relative to the germline gene, one junction end is altered; a read error may explain this. The CDR3 sequence is CASSPGDGQGAGILFF. Here the CDR3 DNA reads TGTGCTAGCAGCCCCGGCGACGGACAGGGGGCTGGGATACTGTTTTTT. The chain couples TRBV7-7 to TRBJ1-4, with 11 bases that match TRBD1. Germline values: CDR1 SSHAT, CDR2 FNYEAQ (reference sequence). This CDR3 is 16 amino acids long. The variable domain in full, with the rest retrieved from reference TRBV7-7 and TRBJ1-4, is GAGVSQSPRYKVTKRGQDVTLRCDPISSHATLYWYQQALGQGPEFLTYFNYEAQPDKSGLPSDRFSAERPEGSISTLTIQRTEQRDSAMYRCASSPGDGQGAGILFFGSGTQLSVL.

This clone showed up just once. The gene calls are TRBV18 and TRBJ1-1, with D possibly matching TRBD1 (5 bases). Germline V gene data show CDR1 as KGHSH and CDR2 as LQKENI. The germline V and J ends were trimmed by 0 bases and 3 bases, with 14 bases remaining between them. The CDR3 has 16 residues. This CDR3 is CASSPPNSQGDTEAFF. The CDR3 DNA follows: TGTGCCAGCTCACCACCGAATTCGCAGGGCGACACTGAAGCTTTCTTT. Together with reference TRBV18 and TRBJ1-1, the CDR3 gives the full variable domain: NAGVMQNPRHLVRRRGQEARLRCSPMKGHSHVYWYRQLPEEGLKFMVYLQKENIIDESGMPKERFSAEFPKEGPSILRIQQVVRGDSAAYFCASSPPNSQGDTEAFFGQGTRLTVV.

This clone appeared a few times. This chain connects TRBV20-1 to TRBJ2-7; 7 bases align to TRBD2. This CDR3 comprises 13 residues. Germline loops: CDR1 DFQATT, CDR2 SNEGSKA (reference sequence). Losses at the gene ends were 3 bases for V and 3 bases for J; bases not matched to a gene: 5. The CDR3 region has the DNA TGCAGTGCTAGTTTAGGGGAGGGCTACGAGCAGTACTTC. Translation: CSASLGEGYEQYF.

The chain combines TRBV19 with TRBJ1-2, with 12 bases aligning to TRBD1. Germline V lookup: CDR1 LNHDA, CDR2 SQIVND (reference sequence). The CDR3 totals 16 residues. J gave up 3 bases and V 6 bases, and 8 bases lay outside the gene matches. The CDR3 coding sequence is TGTGCCAGTAGCACCGGGACAGGGGGCGTCGACTATGGCTACACCTTC. Amino acid sequence: CASSTGTGGVDYGYTF.

This chain joins TRBV7-9 and TRBJ2-1; no reliable D call. CDR1 SEHNR and CDR2 FQNEAQ come from the germline V gene (reference sequence). This CDR3 spans 15 amino acids. Trimming pared 1 base from V and 12 bases from J, leaving 19 bases between. DNA of the CDR3: TGTGCCAGCAGCTTAGGCAACACTATAGTGCGTGGGCAGTTCTTC. Protein: CASSLGNTIVRGQFF.

Here the CDR3 reads CATSLNTEAFF. The DNA for the CDR3 is TGTGCCACCAGCCTAAACACTGAAGCTTTCTTT. The V and J genes are TRBV15 and TRBJ1-1; D remains ambiguous. The germline CDR1 and CDR2 sequences are LNHNV and YYDKDF (reference sequence). Trimming left V 5 bases short and J 2 bases short, with 3 bases between. CDR3 length equals 11 residues.

The table lists this clone with a few counts. The J gene is TRBJ2-5, the V gene TRBV9, with D maybe TRBD2 (5 bases). The V end lost 0 bases, the J end lost 5 bases, and 11 bases lay between the germline ends. CDR1 SGDLS and CDR2 YYNGEE come from the germline V gene. The CDR3 loop spans 14 amino acids. The CDR3 coding sequence is TGTGCCAGCAGCGTAGATCCGGGAACCGAGACCCAGTACTTC. This translates into CASSVDPGTETQYF.

The chain carries TRBV20-1 and TRBJ2-1; a possible D gene is TRBD1 (5 bases). CDR1 is DFQATT and CDR2 is SNEGSKA in the germline V gene (reference sequence). Deletions cut 3 bases from V and 1 base from J, with 7 bases between. The CDR3 contains 13 residues. The CDR3 nucleotides are TGCAGTGCTAGTTACAGGTCCTACAATGAGCAGTTCTTC. Amino acids: CSASYRSYNEQFF.

The chain combines TRBV20-1 with TRBJ2-7; 9 bases match TRBD2. The trim removed 3 bases at V and 3 bases at J, leaving 15 bases unmatched. Germline V gives CDR1 DFQATT, CDR2 SNEGSKA (reference sequence). The CDR3 totals 17 residues. CDR3 region: CSASPSGGTTLHYEQYF. In DNA, the CDR3 is TGCAGTGCTAGTCCCAGCGGGGGGACCACTTTACACTACGAGCAGTACTTC.